This entry features one T cell receptor beta chain sequence. This sample is drawn from a study of blood T cell repertoires in COVID-19. Turning to the study itself: Sites across the United States, Italy and Spain contributed samples from acute and convalescent COVID-19. Sources were T cells, B-cell-depleted T cells, or PBMCs; the material itself was cDNA or gDNA.

Original methodology: Reference gene primer amplification yielded estimated nucleated cell counts. TCRdb's table, derived via immunoSEQ multiplex PCR, lists solely in-frame clones and lacks some. D and trimming were read from the DNA, whereas the V and J calls and clone size are those reported in that table. The repertoire consists of 110,000 to 150,000 clones, with 88% occurring once and the leading ten covering around 1.7%. The CDR3 has 13 amino acids. Trimming cost V 4 bases and J 6 bases, with 12 bases left between them. Germline CDR1 SGHAT, CDR2 FQNNGV. The sequence derives from a woman aged 50 to 60 with acute or convalescent COVID-19. The V and J genes are TRBV11-2 and TRBJ1-2; the D is unclear. Sequences were obtained from peripheral blood. The CDR3 here is CASSSRGGDGYTF. Here the CDR3 DNA reads TGTGCCAGCAGCTCCCGCGGAGGCGATGGCTACACCTTC.